This T cell receptor (beta chain) was obtained from a study of tissue T cells after allogeneic stem cell transplantation (dated by TCRdb to 2021 to 2024). For context, the study as a whole: TCR beta repertoires were profiled across many tissues obtained from research autopsies of patients with and without GVHD, as well as in mouse models of GVHD. The human arm was a prospective observational study without blinding or randomization.

Beyond this particular receptor, the publication reports: The study did not determine which tissue TCRs were alloreactive or antigen-specific, and some clones might have been persisting host cells. In both patients and mice, T cells from blood and spleen covered only a limited part of the TCR repertoire found in tissues. Within patients, how anatomically similar the tissues were was a key factor in shaping TCR repertoire composition, regardless of disease or transplant status. A small and clinically heterogeneous patient cohort was studied, and sampling depth was acknowledged as a limitation. Not many T cell clones showed up in more than one patient, yet clustering based on motifs uncovered repertoire signatures that were shared across patients in a tissue-specific way.

Libraries came from the immunoSEQ multiplex PCR assay. Adaptive Biotechnologies performed TCRbeta CDR3 sequencing at survey depth and reported CDR3 sequences, V/J genes, productive frequency, and template counts. Amplification of TCR beta CDR3 regions started from genomic DNA instead of RNA. In the authors' own workflow: Jensen-Shannon divergence was used to quantify pairwise repertoire overlap between tissues, with a value of 1 meaning complete divergence and a value of 0 meaning identical repertoires. Based on pairwise JSD values, tissues were grouped by single-linkage agglomerative hierarchical clustering, and the results were shown as dendrograms. All patient samples were analyzed with GLIPH2 using simulation_depth 1000, kmer_min_depth 3 and cdr3_length_cutoff 8, and only groups containing more than two unique CDR3s were kept. A standardized tissue-overlap score extrapolated Jaccard GLIPH-group overlap across patients to a standard repertoire size of 1000 clones. Linear mixed-effect models, with tissue included as a fixed effect and individual included as a random effect, were used to assess associations of diversity with clinical or experimental variables. TCRdb took this table from immuneACCESS and kept in-frame rearrangements with V and J called. Such tables lack part of the clones; where checked against another copy, unresolved V genes explain under half of the gap, and the rest is unexplained. The DNA gave D and trimming, while V, J and clone size come from that table. The sample records thousands of clones, approximately 45% of which are singletons. Jointly, the top ten make up 7.8% of the sample.

Concerning this clone itself: Which antigen it targets is not known. Gene names, together with germline sequences, are murine for this receptor. The CDR3 end falls 1 residue outside the read, so it is completed with the germline J gene.

The CDR3 holds 14 amino acids from the cysteine to the phenylalanine. The DNA has 39 bases, all within the CDR3, and is read from base 1. For CDR1 and CDR2, the germline V gene lists GFQATS and STVNSAI. Here V drops 1 base and J drops 3 bases, and the junction holds 0 bases not matched to any gene. The time point label, read with the paper, signifies: mouse harvest day 7 after allogeneic transplant. Each mouse graft consisted of 10^7 T-cell-depleted bone marrow cells plus 10^6 splenic CD5+ T cells and was given by tail vein injection. To model GVHD in mice, a major MHC-mismatch B6 (H2b) into BALB/c (H2d) model was used, and tissues were profiled at day 7 or 14. Mouse tissues and retro-orbital blood were harvested on day 7 or 14 post-transplant using separate sterile tools per animal; livers were flushed beforehand. Before genomic DNA isolation with the DNeasy Blood & Tissue Kit, mouse tissues were minced with razor blades in buffered saline.

The rearrangement joined TRBV20 to TRBJ1-6; TRBD1 agrees with 7 junctional bases. TRBJ1-6 is an open reading frame, and its role is uncertain. Sequencing used gut tissue. The TCR comes from a female BALB/c mouse given C57BL/6 T cells with graft-versus-host disease after an allogeneic hematopoietic cell transplant. The CDR3 protein: CGARGQGYNSPLYF. The sequenced CDR3 bases are TGTGGTGCTAGGGGACAGGGCTATAATTCGCCCCTCTAC.